The T cell receptor beta chain described here comes from a study of CD8 T cells in ankylosing spondylitis. General observations from the study: Earlier work had already found some motif variants in reactive arthritis synovial fluid and blood. As for the disease-linked clones, they showed a CD8+ phenotype and occurred at relatively low frequencies in peripheral blood. Researchers reportedly found disease-linked clones significantly enriched in matched ankylosing spondylitis synovial fluid. The study identified a TCR beta motif of under ten highly homologous variants that appeared characteristic of ankylosing spondylitis blood.

Regarding this clonotype: The antigen is not known.

Germline CDR1 reads SGDLS; CDR2 reads YYNGEE. Trimming removed 0 bases from V and 4 bases from J, with 17 bases in between. The CDR3 has 16 amino acids. Using its own MiXCR run on the 5' RACE reads, TCRdb lists one record per CDR3 protein. The sample includes around 770,000 distinct CDR3 sequences, over 9.5% of them seen just once. Material for sequencing was blood, either unsorted or a sorted T cell fraction (not recorded which). This TCR was recovered from a male donor with ankylosing spondylitis. The rearrangement joins TRBV9 to TRBJ2-7; D may be TRBD1 (6 bases). CDR3 in amino acids: CASSVGDTPDRYEQYF. The CDR3 DNA is TGTGCCAGCAGCGTAGGGGACACCCCCGACAGGTACGAGCAGTACTTC.